The 4 T cell receptor beta chains reported below all come from one sample, sequenced in a study of cytomegalovirus exposure and HLA in healthy donors. The PCR was carried out with 60 Vbeta primers and 13 Jbeta primers. The table came from immunoSEQ multiplex PCR; TCRdb's copy has only in-frame clones and leaves some out. The record lists around 120,000 clones, of which the ten most abundant hold roughly 3.5%. The sequenced material came from PBMCs. The receptors stem from a man between 18 and 29 years old in good health and CMV-seronegative.

V is TRBV6-5 and J is TRBJ2-7; possible D gene TRBD2, 5 bases. V was cut by 3 bases and J by 5 bases, with 11 bases left in between. In germline, CDR1 is MNHEY, CDR2 SVGAGI. CDR3 length equals 13 residues. Written as DNA, the CDR3 is TGTGCCAGCAGTTATCGTGGACTCAACGAGCAGTACTTC. Its protein product is CASSYRGLNEQYF.

The chain couples TRBV6-6 to TRBJ2-7, with D possibly being TRBD2 (6 bases). The germline CDR1 and CDR2 sequences are MNHNY and SVGAGI (reference sequence). The CDR3 has 14 amino acids. Trimming cost V 4 bases and J 3 bases, with 13 bases left between them. The CDR3 sequence: CASSFRDSGYEQYF. The CDR3 DNA reads as TGTGCCAGCAGTTTCCGGGACTCCGGCTACGAGCAGTACTTC.

The chain couples TRBV18 to TRBJ1-1, with D hard to call. From germline, CDR1 is KGHSH and CDR2 LQKENI. V dropped 3 bases and J dropped 7 bases, with 9 bases sitting between them. This CDR3 has 12 amino acids. The DNA of the CDR3 is TGTGCCAGCTCACCTCTCCTTAATGAAGCTTTCTTT. Protein product: CASSPLLNEAFF.

This chain uses TRBV19 with TRBJ1-1; weak D call: TRBD1 (6 bases). Deletions cut 6 bases from V and 0 bases from J, with 23 bases between. This CDR3 is built from 18 residues. Germline V CDR1 and CDR2: LNHDA, SQIVND (reference sequence). The CDR3 DNA sequence: TGTGCCAGTAGCTCCTGGGGGCCCAGATTAGACATGAACACTGAAGCTTTCTTT. It yields the protein CASSSWGPRLDMNTEAFF. Combining the CDR3 with reference TRBV19 and TRBJ1-1 gives the whole variable domain DGGITQSPKYLFRKEGQNVTLSCEQNLNHDAMYWYRQDPGQGLRLIYYSQIVNDFQKGDIAEGYSVSREKKESFPLTVTSAQKNPTAFYLCASSSWGPRLDMNTEAFFGQGTRLTVV.